These 21 T cell receptor beta chains share one sample of origin, sequenced in a study of blood T cells in healthy people across ages. Combining a sample-barcoded 5' primer with a J-beta primer mix, a second PCR ran for roughly 7 to 12 cycles. Each CDR3 protein gets one entry after TCRdb re-called the 5' RACE reads with MiXCR. The sample has around 1,700,000 distinct CDR3 sequences, 28% seen once. Sequencing was done on a sample of blood. Every receptor here comes from a woman in her twenties or thirties in good health.

The V gene is TRBV10-2, the J gene TRBJ1-5, with 7 positions matching TRBD1. V was pared by 2 bases and J by 7 bases, with 8 bases of the junction left unmatched. Germline loops: CDR1 WSHSY, CDR2 SAAADI. The CDR3 is made up of 15 amino acids. As DNA, the CDR3 is TGCGCCAGCAGTGAGAGGGGGCAGGGGAGGCAGCCCCAGCATTTT. This encodes CASSERGQGRQPQHF.

In this sample, this clonotype turned up a few times. J is TRBJ2-5 and V is TRBV2, with 8 positions matching TRBD2. Germline CDR1 and CDR2: SNHLY and FYNNEI. The ends lost 4 bases at V and 5 bases at J; junction bases unmatched: 6. This CDR3 region has 14 residues. CDR3 loop: CASSVRLARETQYF. The CDR3 DNA sequence: TGTGCCAGCAGTGTGCGACTAGCGAGGGAGACCCAGTACTTC.

In the case of this clonotype: The germline gene is not matched at one end of the junction; a read error may be the cause. This chain uses TRBV27 with TRBJ2-7, with D uncertain. The germline CDR1 and CDR2 sequences are MNHEY and SMNVEV (reference sequence). There are 14 residues in the CDR3. The CDR3 here is CASSLDGSSYERYF. The CDR3 nucleotides read TGTGCCAGCAGTTTGGACGGTAGCTCCTACGAGCGGTACTTC.

This chain links TRBV6-6 with TRBJ1-2; unclear D gene. Trimming left V 2 bases short and J 4 bases short, with 14 bases between. The CDR3 sequence is 15 residues long. Germline CDR1 and CDR2: MNHNY and SVGAGI (reference sequence). The CDR3, as DNA: TGTGCCAGCAGTTACCAGGACCACACTCTCTATGGCTACACCTTC. Residues: CASSYQDHTLYGYTF.

The chain employs TRBV4-3 and TRBJ1-1; D call uncertain. Germline CDR1 reads LGHNA; CDR2 reads YSLEER. Trimming left V 1 base short and J 5 bases short, with 23 bases between. The CDR3 is 18 residues long. The CDR3 DNA sequence: TGCGCCAGCAGCCAAGCTCTCGGCCTGGAGAATTGGCTTACTGAAGCTTTCTTT. Translating it yields CASSQALGLENWLTEAFF.

The gene calls are TRBV11-2 and TRBJ2-1, with D perhaps being TRBD1 or TRBD2 (7 bases each). The CDR3 has 16 residues. With 5 bases removed from V and 4 bases from J, the gap between germline ends came to 18 bases. The V gene's germline CDR1 is SGHAT and CDR2 FQNNGV. CDR3 DNA sequence: TGTGCCAGCAGCCCCAGGGGGGGGGGCCTATACAATGAGCAGTTCTTC. Translating it yields CASSPRGGGLYNEQFF.

This clonotype was detected a few times. The chain recombines TRBV29-1 with TRBJ2-5; 9 bases fit TRBD1. This CDR3 region has 17 residues. The V and J ends lost 3 bases and 11 bases, in that order; junction bases with no gene match: 22. In germline, CDR1 is SQVTM, CDR2 ANQGSEA. The CDR3 coding sequence is TGCAGCGTTGATTACTCTACGATGGGACAGGGTGGTGATGAGCAGTACTTC. Translation: CSVDYSTMGQGGDEQYF.

This clonotype has just a few counts. This sequence joins TRBV18 and TRBJ2-1; D call uncertain. With 0 bases removed from V and 5 bases from J, the gap between germline ends came to 11 bases. The CDR3 contains 15 residues. Germline loops: CDR1 KGHSH, CDR2 LQKENI. CDR3 residues: CASSPPSSPNNEQFF. The CDR3 coding sequence is TGTGCCAGCTCACCACCCTCTAGTCCCAACAATGAGCAGTTCTTC.

This clonotype was detected ten times or more. V is TRBV6-5 and J is TRBJ1-2; D is unclear. Germline V CDR1 and CDR2: MNHEY, SVGAGI. This CDR3 region has 13 residues. The ends were cut back, 6 bases at V and 3 bases at J, with 11 bases in the middle. The CDR3 here is CASSRTEDYGYTF. In DNA, the CDR3 is TGTGCCAGCAGCCGAACAGAAGACTATGGCTACACCTTC.

With respect to this clonotype: Germline is not matched at one junction end, which may reflect a read error. The chain uses TRBV29-1 and TRBJ2-3; D is ambiguous. CDR3 length equals 13 residues. Germline V gene lookup returns CDR1 SQVTM and CDR2 ANQGSEA. CDR3 loop: CSIEDQNTDTQYF. Here the CDR3 DNA reads TGCAGCATTGAAGACCAAAACACAGATACGCAGTATTTT.

This CDR3 is CASSFSAAGNTGELFF. In DNA, the CDR3 is TGTGCCAGCAGCTTTTCTGCGGCAGGGAACACCGGGGAGCTGTTTTTT. The chain couples TRBV11-2 to TRBJ2-2, with D hard to call. The V end was cut by 3 bases, the J end by 1 base, with 12 bases between. Germline V gene lookup returns CDR1 SGHAT and CDR2 FQNNGV. The CDR3 is 16 amino acids. Variable domain in full (rest from reference TRBV11-2 and TRBJ2-2): EAGVAQSPRYKIIEKRQSVAFWCNPISGHATLYWYQQILGQGPKLLIQFQNNGVVDDSQLPKDRFSAERLKGVDSTLKIQPAKLEDSAVYLCASSFSAAGNTGELFFGEGSRLTVL.

This clonotype has just one count. The V gene is TRBV7-2, the J gene TRBJ2-7, with 11 bases fitting TRBD2. The J call may be mistaken, given a closer DNA end match to TRBJ2-4. The V gene's germline CDR1 is SGHTA and CDR2 FQGNSA. The CDR3 runs to 17 residues. As DNA, the CDR3 is TGTGCCAGCAGCGCCAACCTACTAGCGGGAGCCGGCAACATTCAGTACTTC. It translates to CASSANLLAGAGNIQYF.

V usage is TRBV28 and J usage is TRBJ1-6; maybe TRBD1 (5 bases). The CDR3 runs 15 residues. Germline V gives CDR1 MDHEN, CDR2 SYDVKM. Trimming cost V 6 bases and J 9 bases, with 18 bases left between them. The CDR3 bases are TGTGCCAGCAGGGGAGGGACCACCCGGGGTTCACCCCTCCACTTT. Its protein is CASRGGTTRGSPLHF. Full variable domain (remainder filled in from reference TRBV28 and TRBJ1-6): DVKVTQSSRYLVKRTGEKVFLECVQDMDHENMFWYRQDPGLGLRLIYFSYDVKMKEKGDIPEGYSVSREKKERFSLILESASTNQTSMYLCASRGGTTRGSPLHFGNGTRLTVT.

The chain recombines TRBV7-8 with TRBJ1-5; D uncertain. The CDR3 sequence is 15 residues long. With 2 bases removed from V and 0 bases from J, the gap between germline ends came to 8 bases. The germline V gene encodes CDR1 SGHVS and CDR2 FQNEAQ. In DNA form, the CDR3 reads TGTGCCAGCAGCTTATACGAGTATAGCAATCAGCCCCAGCATTTT. This sequence encodes CASSLYEYSNQPQHF.

This clonotype occurred a few times. CDR3 bases: TGCAGTGCCGCAGGCGGGGGAGGATCACCCCTCCACTTT. Residues: CSAAGGGGSPLHF. The V gene is TRBV20-1, the J gene TRBJ1-6, with TRBD1 as a possible D gene (5 bases). The CDR3 loop spans 13 amino acids. Germline V gene sequence: CDR1 DFQATT, CDR2 SNEGSKA (reference sequence). V dropped 6 bases and J dropped 10 bases, with 16 bases sitting between them.

This chain connects TRBV7-2 to TRBJ2-4; maybe TRBD2 (5 bases). From germline, CDR1 is SGHTA and CDR2 FQGNSA. The V end was cut by 4 bases, the J end by 13 bases, with 23 bases between. This CDR3 has 15 amino acids. CDR3 loop: CASSSNGPDYNEQYF. The CDR3 nucleotides are TGTGCCAGCAGCTCGAACGGGCCTGACTACAATGAGCAGTACTTC. Using reference TRBV7-2 and TRBJ2-4 for the parts outside the CDR3, the full variable domain is GAGVSQSPSNKVTEKGKDVELRCDPISGHTALYWYRQSLGQGLEFLIYFQGNSAPDKSGLPSDRFSAERTGGSVSTLTIQRTQQEDSAVYLCASSSNGPDYNEQYFGAGTRLSVL.

The chain links TRBV20-1 to TRBJ2-3, with 10 positions matching TRBD2. Germline lookup yields CDR1 DFQATT and CDR2 SNEGSKA (reference sequence). The CDR3 length is 16 residues. V shed 0 bases and J 2 bases; nucleotides not matched to a gene: 5. As DNA, the CDR3 is TGCAGTGCTAGAGATTTAGCGGGGGGTCTCACAGATACGCAGTATTTT. This codes for CSARDLAGGLTDTQYF.

The gene calls are TRBV12-3 or TRBV12-4 and TRBJ1-1, with unresolved D. This CDR3 comprises 13 residues. Trimming cost V 7 bases and J 1 base, with 10 bases left between them. The CDR3 spells CASTVQPNTEAFF. In DNA form, the CDR3 reads TGTGCCAGCACCGTACAGCCGAACACTGAAGCTTTCTTT.

The chain combines TRBV11-2 with TRBJ1-6, with 8 positions matching TRBD1. The CDR3 length is 14 residues. V trimming: 2 bases; J trimming: 8 bases; junction bases outside the gene matches: 2. Germline CDR1 reads SGHAT; CDR2 reads FQNNGV. Here the CDR3 DNA reads TGTGCCAGCAGCTTACAGGGGGCCTATTCACCCCTCCACTTT. Translating it yields CASSLQGAYSPLHF.

V and J are TRBV20-1 and TRBJ1-5; 10 nucleotides line up with TRBD1. The CDR3 is made up of 18 amino acids. Germline V lookup: CDR1 DFQATT, CDR2 SNEGSKA (reference sequence). The V gene end was trimmed by 5 bases and the J gene end by 1 base; junction bases not matched to a gene: 14. The DNA for the CDR3 is TGCAGTGCTTCACACCCGACAGGGGGCAGAGTAAGCAATCAGCCCCAGCATTTT. This gives the protein CSASHPTGGRVSNQPQHF.

The CDR3 DNA is TGTGCCACCAGCAGCGGGACCGACGTTGAGACCCAGTACTTC. Protein sequence: CATSSGTDVETQYF. The chain couples TRBV15 to TRBJ2-5, with D possibly being TRBD1 or TRBD2 (5 bases each). CDR1 and CDR2 (germline): LNHNV, YYDKDF (reference sequence). This CDR3 is built from 14 residues. V was clipped by 3 bases and J by 5 bases, with 13 bases between them. Filled out from reference TRBV15 and TRBJ2-5, the complete variable domain reads DAMVIQNPRYQVTQFGKPVTLSCSQTLNHNVMYWYQQKSSQAPKLLFHYYDKDFNNEADTPDNFQSRRPNTSFCFLDIRSPGLGDTAMYLCATSSGTDVETQYFGPGTRLLVL.